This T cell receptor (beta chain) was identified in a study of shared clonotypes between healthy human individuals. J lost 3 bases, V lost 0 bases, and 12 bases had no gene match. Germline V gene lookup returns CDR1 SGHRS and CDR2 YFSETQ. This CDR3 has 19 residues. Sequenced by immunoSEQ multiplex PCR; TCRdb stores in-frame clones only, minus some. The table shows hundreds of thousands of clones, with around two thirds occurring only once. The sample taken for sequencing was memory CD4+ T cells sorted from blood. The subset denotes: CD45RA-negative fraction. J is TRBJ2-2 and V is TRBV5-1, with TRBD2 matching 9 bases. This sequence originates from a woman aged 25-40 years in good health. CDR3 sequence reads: CASSLDILREGTHTGELFF. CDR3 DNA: TGCGCCAGCAGCTTGGATATATTGCGGGAGGGAACCCACACCGGGGAGCTGTTTTTT. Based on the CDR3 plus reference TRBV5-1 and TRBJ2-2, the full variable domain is KAGVTQTPRYLIKTRGQQVTLSCSPISGHRSVSWYQQTPGQGLQFLFEYFSETQRNKGNFPGRFSGRQFSNSRSEMNVSTLELGDSALYLCASSLDILREGTHTGELFFGEGSRLTVL.